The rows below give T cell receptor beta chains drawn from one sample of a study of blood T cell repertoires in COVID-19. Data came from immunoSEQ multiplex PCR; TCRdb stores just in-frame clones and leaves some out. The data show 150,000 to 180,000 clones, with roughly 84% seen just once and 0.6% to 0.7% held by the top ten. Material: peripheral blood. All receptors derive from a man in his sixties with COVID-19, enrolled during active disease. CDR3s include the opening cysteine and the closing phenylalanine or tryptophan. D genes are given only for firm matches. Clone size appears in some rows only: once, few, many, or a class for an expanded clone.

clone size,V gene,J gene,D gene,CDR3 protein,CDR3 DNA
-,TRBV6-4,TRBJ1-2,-,CASSAPPKAGDTF,TGTGCCAGCAGTGCGCCCCCCAAGGCGGGTGACACCTTC
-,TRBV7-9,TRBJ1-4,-,CASSLGGWAGLFF,TGTGCCAGCAGCTTAGGGGGATGGGCGGGCCTGTTTTTT
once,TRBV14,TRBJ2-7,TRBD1,CASSHLQGSYEQYF,TGTGCCAGCAGCCATCTACAGGGGTCCTACGAGCAGTACTTC
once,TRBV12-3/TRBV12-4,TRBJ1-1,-,CASSQPAGYAFF,TGTGCCAGCAGTCAACCGGCAGGGTATGCTTTCTTT
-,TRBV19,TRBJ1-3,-,CASRTGSAGNTIYF,TGTGCCAGTAGAACAGGGTCAGCAGGAAACACCATATATTTT
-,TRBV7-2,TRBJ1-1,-,CASSLVARWTEAFF,TGTGCCAGCAGCTTAGTGGCCCGTTGGACTGAAGCTTTCTTT
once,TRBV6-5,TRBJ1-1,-,CASSYFLTGNTEAFF,TGTGCCAGCAGTTATTTCCTTACAGGGAACACTGAAGCTTTCTTT
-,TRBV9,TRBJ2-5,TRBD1,CASSPGTGSSVETQYF,TGTGCCAGCAGCCCGGGGACAGGTTCAAGCGTAGAGACCCAGTACTTC
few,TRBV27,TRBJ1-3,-,CASSWRGNSGNTIYF,TGTGCCAGCAGTTGGCGGGGGAACTCTGGAAACACCATATATTTT
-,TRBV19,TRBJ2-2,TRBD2,CASSMWRGGFDTGELFF,TGTGCCAGTAGTATGTGGCGGGGGGGCTTTGACACCGGGGAGCTGTTTTTT
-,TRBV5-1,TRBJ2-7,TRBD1,CASSSTGGSIYEQYF,TGCGCCAGCAGCTCAACAGGGGGCAGTATCTACGAGCAGTACTTC
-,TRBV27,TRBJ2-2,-,CASSGSQGFSGELFF,TGTGCCAGCAGTGGCTCTCAGGGGTTTTCCGGGGAGCTGTTTTTT
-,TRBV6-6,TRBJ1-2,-,CASSYGGATFYGYTF,TGTGCCAGCAGTTACGGGGGGGCCACGTTCTATGGCTACACCTTC
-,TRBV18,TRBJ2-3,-,CASAERRTDTQYF,TGTGCCAGCGCGGAACGACGCACAGATACGCAGTATTTT
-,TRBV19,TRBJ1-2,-,CASSIARIYGYTF,TGTGCCAGTAGTATCGCCAGGATCTATGGCTACACCTTC
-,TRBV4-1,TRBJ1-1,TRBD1,CASSQDKGGRGAFF,TGCGCCAGCAGCCAAGATAAAGGGGGCAGAGGAGCTTTCTTT
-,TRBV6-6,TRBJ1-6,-,CASSDRVSPLHF,TGTGCCAGCAGCGATCGAGTGTCACCCCTCCACTTT
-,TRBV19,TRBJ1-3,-,CATLGPGNTIYF,TGTGCCACCTTGGGCCCCGGAAACACCATATATTTT
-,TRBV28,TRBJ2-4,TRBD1,CASSLGRQGATNIQYF,TGTGCCAGCAGTTTGGGGCGACAGGGGGCCACAAACATTCAGTACTTC
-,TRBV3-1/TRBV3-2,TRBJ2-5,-,CASDGGPAQETQYF,TGTGCCAGCGATGGAGGGCCGGCTCAAGAGACCCAGTACTTC
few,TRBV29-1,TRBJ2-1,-,CSVGGQSYNEQFF,TGCAGCGTTGGGGGACAATCCTACAATGAGCAGTTCTTC
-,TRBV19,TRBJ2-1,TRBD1,CASSSPGQGAGEQFF,TGTGCCAGTAGCTCCCCGGGACAGGGGGCTGGTGAGCAGTTCTTC
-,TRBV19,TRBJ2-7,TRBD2,CASSMGGFTTYEQYF,TGTGCCAGTAGTATGGGAGGGTTTACGACCTACGAGCAGTACTTC
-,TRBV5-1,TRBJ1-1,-,CASSLEAGLAAEAFF,TGCGCCAGCAGCTTGGAGGCGGGGTTAGCGGCTGAAGCTTTCTTT
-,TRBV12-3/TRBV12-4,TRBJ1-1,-,CASSFLESQAFF,TGTGCCAGCAGTTTTCTCGAGAGTCAAGCTTTCTTT
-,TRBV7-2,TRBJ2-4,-,CASTSVAAPLAKNIQYF,TGTGCCAGCACCTCGGTGGCGGCTCCCCTAGCCAAAAACATTCAGTACTTC
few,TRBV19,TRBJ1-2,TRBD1,CASSTPDRLRYGYTF,TGTGCCAGTAGTACCCCGGACAGGCTTAGGTATGGCTACACCTTC
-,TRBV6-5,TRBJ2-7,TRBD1,CASRAGQGIYEQYF,TGTGCCAGCAGGGCCGGACAGGGGATATACGAGCAGTACTTC
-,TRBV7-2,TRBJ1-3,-,CASSLAPGDSGNTIYF,TGTGCCAGCAGCTTAGCGCCTGGAGACTCTGGAAACACCATATATTTT
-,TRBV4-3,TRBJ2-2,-,CASSQEGLRNTGELFF,TGCGCCAGCAGCCAAGAAGGACTGAGGAACACCGGGGAGCTGTTTTTT
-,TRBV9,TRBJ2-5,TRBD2,CASSVGPPSSGAGETQYF,TGTGCCAGCAGCGTAGGACCCCCCTCTAGCGGGGCAGGAGAGACCCAGTACTTC
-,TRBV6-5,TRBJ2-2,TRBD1,CASRGQGNTGELFF,TGTGCCAGCAGAGGACAGGGGAACACCGGGGAGCTGTTTTTT
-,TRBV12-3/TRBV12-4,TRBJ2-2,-,CASSSGRNGELFF,TGTGCCAGCAGTAGCGGCCGGAACGGGGAGCTGTTTTTT
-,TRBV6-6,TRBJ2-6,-,CASSLTPQESSGANVLTF,TGTGCCAGCAGTCTAACCCCACAGGAGAGCTCTGGGGCCAACGTCCTGACTTTC
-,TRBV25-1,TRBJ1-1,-,CASSPPPGVEAFF,TGTGCCAGCAGTCCTCCCCCGGGTGTTGAAGCTTTCTTT
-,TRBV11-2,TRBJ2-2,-,CASSFTGTGELFF,TGTGCCAGCAGCTTCACAGGCACCGGGGAGCTGTTTTTT
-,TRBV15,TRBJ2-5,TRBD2,CATSRVFAAGIQETQYF,TGTGCCACCAGCAGAGTTTTTGCAGCGGGGATCCAAGAGACCCAGTACTTC
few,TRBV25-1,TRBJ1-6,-,CASSDVSYNSPLHF,TGTGCCAGCAGTGACGTCTCCTATAATTCACCCCTCCACTTT
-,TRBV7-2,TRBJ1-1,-,CASSLVGGTDTEAFF,TGTGCCAGCAGCTTAGTGGGGGGAACGGACACTGAAGCTTTCTTT
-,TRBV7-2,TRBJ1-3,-,CASSPRVGGGGNTIYF,TGTGCCAGCAGTCCTAGGGTCGGGGGGGGTGGAAACACCATATATTTT
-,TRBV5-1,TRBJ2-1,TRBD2,CASSLRTSGGAANEQFF,TGCGCCAGCAGCCTCCGGACTAGCGGGGGGGCCGCAAATGAGCAGTTCTTC
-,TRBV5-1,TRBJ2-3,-,CASSLMTLQDTQYF,TGCGCCAGCAGCTTGATGACACTCCAAGATACGCAGTATTTT
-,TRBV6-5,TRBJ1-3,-,CASSPVPSSGNTIYF,TGTGCCAGCAGTCCCGTTCCCAGCTCTGGAAACACCATATATTTT
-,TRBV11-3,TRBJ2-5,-,CASSSPRQQETQYF,TGTGCCAGCAGCTCCCCCCGACAGCAAGAGACCCAGTACTTC
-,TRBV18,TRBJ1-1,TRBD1,CASSQGQEGEAFF,TGTGCCAGCTCACAGGGACAGGAAGGTGAAGCTTTCTTT
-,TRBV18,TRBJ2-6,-,CASSQLTGYSGANVLTF,TGTGCCAGCTCACAACTGACAGGTTACTCTGGGGCCAACGTCCTGACTTTC
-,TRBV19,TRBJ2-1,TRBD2,CASSPRTSGRINNEQFF,TGTGCCAGTAGTCCCAGAACTAGCGGGAGGATTAACAATGAGCAGTTCTTC
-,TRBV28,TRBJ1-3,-,CASAEGGTSGNTIYF,TGTGCCAGCGCTGAAGGGGGTACCTCTGGAAACACCATATATTTT
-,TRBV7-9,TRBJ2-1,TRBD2,CASSLRTSVYSYNEQFF,TGTGCCAGCAGCTTACGGACTAGCGTTTACTCCTACAATGAGCAGTTCTTC
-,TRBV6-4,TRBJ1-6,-,CASRNQDRDNSPLHF,TGTGCCAGCAGAAACCAAGACAGAGATAATTCACCCCTCCACTTT
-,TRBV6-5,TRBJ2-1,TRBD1,CASHRQGDSYNEQFF,TGTGCCAGCCATCGGCAGGGGGATTCCTACAATGAGCAGTTCTTC
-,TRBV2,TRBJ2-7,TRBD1,CASSNLDRERQYF,TGTGCCAGCTCAAATCTGGACAGGGAAAGGCAGTACTTC